These 5 T cell receptor beta chains were all obtained from the same sample, sequenced in a study of CD8+CD57+ T cells in acquired aplastic anemia. Genomic DNA, serving as template, underwent TCR beta VDJ and CDR3 profiling. One entry per CDR3 protein results from TCRdb running MiXCR on the reads. Altogether a few hundred thousand distinct CDR3 sequences are present, 30% to 40% being singletons, with the ten largest covering around 1.1%. The sequenced sample consisted of sorted CD4+, CD8+, or CD8+CD57+ T cells (not recorded which) from PBMCs. These receptors were obtained from a human donor in good health, serving as a control.

V and J are TRBV27 and TRBJ1-6, with 8 positions matching TRBD1. V shed 3 bases, J shed 7 bases, and the junction held 5 bases outside the gene matches. Germline assignment: CDR1 MNHEY and CDR2 SMNVEV (reference sequence). This CDR3 has 15 amino acids. Here the CDR3 reads CASSLRDRGNSPLHF. CDR3 DNA: TGTGCCAGCAGTTTGAGAGACAGGGGCAATTCACCCCTCCACTTT.

The table lists this clonotype with a count of one. The CDR3 end shows no conserved phenylalanine or tryptophan, and so a read error is likely. This rearrangement joins TRBV2 to TRBJ2-2; 8 positions match TRBD1. J gave up 1 base and V 6 bases, and 1 base lay outside the gene matches. The germline gives CDR1 SNHLY, CDR2 FYNNEI. The length of the CDR3 is 14 residues. CDR3: CASSGTGNTGELFS. The CDR3 DNA reads TGTGCCAGCAGCGGGACAGGGAACACCGGGGAGCTGTTTTCT.

This clonotype came up a few times. One end of the junction does not line up with germline, which may come from a read error. J is TRBJ1-6 and V is TRBV7-6; no firm D call. CDR1 and CDR2 (germline): SGHVS, FNYEAQ. The CDR3 has 14 amino acids. In nucleotides, the CDR3 is TGTGCCGGCAGTTCAATTGCAGGAAATTCACCCCTCCACTTT. As protein: CAGSSIAGNSPLHF.

In the case of this clonotype: Just one base apart from a much larger clone, this may be a read error. This chain uses TRBV10-3 with TRBJ1-6, with a tentative D call TRBD1 (5 bases). This CDR3 is 12 amino acids long. Trimming left V 10 bases short and J 7 bases short, with 11 bases between. Germline V gene data show CDR1 as ENHRY and CDR2 as SYGVKD. CDR3 DNA sequence: TGTGCCAGCTGGGGCAGCAATTCACCCCTCCACTTT. It encodes CASWGSNSPLHF.

This clonotype was counted between two and nine times. The chain is built from TRBV4-1 and TRBJ2-1; 9 bases are shared with TRBD2. This CDR3 spans 14 amino acids. CDR1 MGHRA and CDR2 YSYEKL come from the germline V gene. Germline trimming cut 2 bases from V and 9 bases from J; bases unmatched to any gene: 5. CDR3 bases: TGCGCCAGCAGCCAATTAGCGGGAGTTACTGAGCAGTTCTTC. Translating it yields CASSQLAGVTEQFF.